This entry is about one T cell receptor (beta chain). Construction of the TCR beta libraries employed iRepertoire HTBI primers in conjunction with Arm-PCR of CDR3 regions. TCRdb passed the multiplex PCR reads through MiXCR, listing each CDR3 protein once. The sample includes about 540,000 distinct CDR3 sequences, about 13% of them seen just once. Indicated time point: newly diagnosed GD, antithyroid drugs for less than 3 months. After RNA was extracted from PBMCs, the TCR library was made from it. This sample stems from a study of regulatory T cells in long-lasting Graves disease. Overall study: Antithyroid drugs had been taken by newly diagnosed Graves' patients for under 3 months.

These data were likewise used in another study, on T cells in Graves' hyperthyroidism and ophthalmopathy. That paper notes: Criteria for exclusion of patients were uncontrolled infection, other autoimmune disease, pregnancy or lactation. First-round RT-PCR with HTBI primers amplified the TCR CDR3 region.

Sequences were derived from peripheral blood mononuclear cells (PBMCs), sampled at new diagnosis, from a patient treated with antithyroid drugs. The source is a man aged 25-45 years with Graves disease.

The DNA of the CDR3 is TGTGCCAGCAGCTTAATTCCTGGCACAGATACGCAGTATTTT. This sequence encodes CASSLIPGTDTQYF. The rearrangement uses TRBV7-3 and TRBJ2-3; D not certain. Germline CDR1 SGHTA, CDR2 FQGTGA. The V gene lost 1 base and the J gene lost 1 base, with 6 bases spanning the gap. The CDR3 loop spans 14 amino acids.